Sequencing of this T cell receptor (beta chain) was carried out in a study of CD8 T cells in Susac syndrome. RNA amounts of roughly 0.45 to 1 ug underwent reverse transcription with random hexamers. TCRdb fed the immunoSEQ multiplex PCR reads into MiXCR, producing one record per CDR3 protein. This sample has about 140,000 distinct CDR3 sequences, with less than 95% found just once. Per the germline V gene, CDR1 is GTSNPN and CDR2 is SVGIG (reference sequence). V was clipped by 4 bases and J by 2 bases, with 28 bases between them. There are 19 residues in the CDR3. The receptor comes from a human donor in good health. The sample comprised CD4+ T cells from PBMCs. V is TRBV30 and J is TRBJ2-3, with TRBD2 as a possible D gene (6 bases). CDR3 nucleotides: TGTGCCTGGACCAAAGGGCTGGGACTTCTTACGGGCTCCACAGATACGCAGTATTTT. Its translation is CAWTKGLGLLTGSTDTQYF.